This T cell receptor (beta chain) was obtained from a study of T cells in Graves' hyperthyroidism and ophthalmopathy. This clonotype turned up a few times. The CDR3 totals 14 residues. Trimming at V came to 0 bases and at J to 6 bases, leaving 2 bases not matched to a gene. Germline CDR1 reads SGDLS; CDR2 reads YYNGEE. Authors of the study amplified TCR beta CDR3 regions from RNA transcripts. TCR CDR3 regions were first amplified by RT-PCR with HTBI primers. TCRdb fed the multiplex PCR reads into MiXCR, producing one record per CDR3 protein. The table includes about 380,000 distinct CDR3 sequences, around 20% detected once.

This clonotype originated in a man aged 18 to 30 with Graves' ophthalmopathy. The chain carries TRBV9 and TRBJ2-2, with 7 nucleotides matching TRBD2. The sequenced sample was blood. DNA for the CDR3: TGTGCCAGCAGCGTAGAGGCGGGGGCCGGGGAGCTGTTTTTT. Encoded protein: CASSVEAGAGELFF.